The rows below give T cell receptor beta chains drawn from one sample of a study of response to subunit inactivated influenza vaccine. TCRdb reanalysed the RT-PCR reads using MiXCR and keeps one entry per CDR3 protein. This sample yields about half a million distinct CDR3 sequences, of which approximately 11% are seen a single time; less than 15% belongs to the top ten. The sample was PBMCs from blood, taken roughly 45 days after vaccination. The receptors stem from a man over 45 who received an inactivated influenza vaccine. Each CDR3 is given with its conserved first and last residue. A D gene is named only where the DNA matches it firmly. Some rows mark clone size as missing; the rest say once, few, many or name a class of expanded clone.

CATSKADPQETQYF	TGTGCCACCAGCAAGGCGGACCCCCAAGAGACCCAGTACTTC	.	.	TRBJ2-5	TRBV15
CASSLDLTSRRTDTQYF	TGCGCCAGCAGCTTGGATCTCACTAGCCGTCGCACAGATACGCAGTATTTT	.	many	TRBJ2-3	TRBV5-1
CASSPISEQQFF	TGTGCCAGCTCACCAATATCGGAACAGCAGTTCTTC	.	few	TRBJ2-1	TRBV18
CASSVALRGNSLSGANVLTF	TGTGCCAGCAGCGTAGCGCTACGGGGCAACTCTCTCTCTGGGGCCAACGTCCTGACTTTC	.	.	TRBJ2-6	TRBV9
CASSRDRGRQYF	TGTGCCAGCAGTAGAGACAGGGGGCGGCAGTACTTC	TRBD1	.	TRBJ2-7	TRBV12-3/TRBV12-4
CASSPLRTSGARDQETQNF	TGCGCCAGCAGCCCCCTGAGGACTAGCGGGGCGCGAGACCAAGAGACCCAGAACTTC	TRBD2	.	TRBJ2-5	TRBV4-1
CSVERGSYEQYF	TGCAGCGTGGAGCGGGGCTCGTACGAGCAGTACTTC	TRBD2	many	TRBJ2-7	TRBV29-1
CASSLDRGTTYNEQFF	TGTGCCAGCAGCTTAGACAGGGGGACCACCTACAATGAGCAGTTCTTC	TRBD1	.	TRBJ2-1	TRBV7-2
CASTASLRYNEQFF	TGTGCCAGCACGGCGTCCCTTCGATACAATGAGCAGTTCTTC	.	.	TRBJ2-1	TRBV7-9
CASSHREERGYEQYF	TGTGCCAGCAGCCACAGGGAAGAGAGGGGCTACGAGCAGTACTTC	.	few	TRBJ2-7	TRBV7-2
CASSVGQGRSPLHF	TGTGCCAGCAGCGTGGGACAGGGCCGGTCACCCCTCCACTTT	TRBD1	.	TRBJ1-6	TRBV2
CASSQGSQSNTEAFF	TGTGCCAGCAGCCAAGGTTCTCAGTCGAACACTGAAGCTTTCTTT	.	few	TRBJ1-1	TRBV4-2
CASSPLGTENTEAFF	TGCGCCAGCAGCCCGCTAGGGACAGAGAACACTGAAGCTTTCTTT	TRBD1	.	TRBJ1-1	TRBV5-1
CASSLTPSLTYEQYF	TGTGCCAGCAGTTTGACCCCGAGCTTAACCTACGAGCAGTACTTC	.	few	TRBJ2-7	TRBV27
CASSVGVESSGELFF	TGTGCCAGCAGTGTAGGAGTGGAATCATCCGGGGAGCTGTTTTTT	.	.	TRBJ2-2	TRBV2
CSVFWEEGRKLFF	TGCAGCGTTTTCTGGGAGGAAGGCAGAAAACTGTTTTTT	.	few	TRBJ1-4	TRBV29-1
CASRSFAYEQYF	TGTGCCAGCAGGTCATTCGCCTACGAGCAGTACTTC	.	many	TRBJ2-7	TRBV28
CSARWDSKHHF	TGCAGTGCTCGCTGGGACAGTAAACACCACTTT	TRBD1	many	TRBJ1-6	TRBV20-1
CASTSRTGNYGYTF	TGTGCCAGCACCTCACGGACAGGAAACTATGGCTACACCTTC	TRBD1	many	TRBJ1-2	TRBV7-8
CASSYTGSHEQYF	TGTGCCAGCAGTTATACGGGGTCCCACGAGCAGTACTTC	.	few	TRBJ2-7	TRBV28
CSAKTEGNNYGYTF	TGCAGTGCCAAAACAGAGGGCAACAACTATGGCTACACCTTC	.	.	TRBJ1-2	TRBV20-1
CASSLRLAGETQYF	TGCGCCAGCAGCTTGCGCCTAGCGGGAGAGACCCAGTACTTC	TRBD2	.	TRBJ2-5	TRBV5-1
CASSQESGLGYNEQFF	TGTGCCAGCAGCCAAGAGTCAGGGCTGGGATACAATGAGCAGTTCTTC	.	few	TRBJ2-1	TRBV14
CASSLDRGIGTYEQYF	TGTGCCAGCAGCTTAGATCGAGGTATAGGTACCTACGAGCAGTACTTC	.	.	TRBJ2-7	TRBV11-2
CASSQGQNTEAFF	TGTGCCAGCAGCCAAGGACAGAACACTGAAGCTTTCTTT	.	many	TRBJ1-1	TRBV3-1
CASSHTSNVGETQYF	TGTGCCAGCAGTCACACTAGTAACGTGGGAGAGACCCAGTACTTC	.	.	TRBJ2-5	TRBV28
CASSQDQGLGDTQYF	TGCGCCAGCAGCCAAGACCAGGGGTTGGGAGATACGCAGTATTTT	.	.	TRBJ2-3	TRBV4-1
CASSQDPLAGGYTGELFF	TGTGCCAGCAGCCAAGACCCCCTAGCGGGAGGGTACACCGGGGAGCTGTTTTTT	TRBD2	few	TRBJ2-2	TRBV4-2
CASSLLYGFSGAANTGELFF	TGTGCCAGCAGCTTACTTTATGGGTTCTCAGGGGCTGCGAACACCGGGGAGCTGTTTTTT	.	.	TRBJ2-2	TRBV11-2
CSARRGRIQETQYF	TGCAGTGCTAGACGGGGACGGATCCAAGAGACCCAGTACTTC	.	.	TRBJ2-5	TRBV20-1
CASSLLGATGELFF	TGCGCCAGCAGCTTGCTGGGGGCCACCGGGGAGCTGTTTTTT	.	many	TRBJ2-2	TRBV5-1
CSVEDRRIGETQYF	TGCAGCGTTGAAGATCGGAGGATAGGGGAGACCCAGTACTTC	.	.	TRBJ2-5	TRBV29-1
CASSAGITDTQYF	TGTGCCAGCAGCGCTGGGATCACAGATACGCAGTATTTT	.	few	TRBJ2-3	TRBV5-6
CASSLPVGGEISYEQYF	TGTGCCAGCAGCCTCCCGGTTGGGGGAGAGATCTCCTACGAGCAGTACTTC	.	.	TRBJ2-7	TRBV11-2
CSAGKYRTASNTGELFF	TGCAGTGCAGGAAAATATCGGACAGCTTCGAACACCGGGGAGCTGTTTTTT	.	few	TRBJ2-2	TRBV20-1
CASREHRVSEQYF	TGTGCCAGCAGGGAACACAGGGTTTCCGAGCAGTACTTC	.	.	TRBJ2-7	TRBV6-1
CASRWASGTYEQYF	TGTGCCAGCAGATGGGCTAGCGGCACCTACGAGCAGTACTTC	TRBD2	.	TRBJ2-7	TRBV6-2/TRBV6-3
CASSYAASSYEQYF	TGTGCCAGCAGTTACGCGGCCAGTTCCTACGAGCAGTACTTC	.	many	TRBJ2-7	TRBV6-5